This T cell receptor beta chain derives from a study of beta chain features in type 1 diabetes. On the study more broadly: Examined across all samples were some 110,000,000 sorted cells.

The whole isolated RNA underwent reverse transcription, so sequencing captured expressed TCRB transcripts. Clones were sequenced by immunoSEQ multiplex PCR, and TCRdb holds only the in-frame ones, with some missing. The data contain about 740,000 clones, around 15% of them seen just once; the ten biggest clones take up approximately 0.022%. This clone was seen more than once but under ten times. Its antigen is as yet unknown. Study-wide points: In these data, an HLA type influence on TCRB rearrangement remained unresolved. Fewer junction insertions and more nucleotide deletions appeared in type 1 diabetes patients. There was a moderate but significant shortening of TCRB CDR3s in all four CD4+ subsets of Type 1 diabetes patients.

Germline V lookup: CDR1 SNHLY, CDR2 FYNNEI. The V end was cut by 2 bases, the J end by 2 bases, with 12 bases between. CDR3 length: 15 residues. This sequence joins TRBV2 and TRBJ1-1; D is ambiguous. This receptor was obtained from a man aged 18 to 29 with type 1 diabetes. The specimen sequenced was naive CD4+ T cells from blood. CDR3 DNA sequence: TGTGCCAGCAGTGAACACGGGCAAGAAAACACTGAAGCTTTCTTT. It is translated as CASSEHGQENTEAFF. Full variable domain (rest looked up from reference TRBV2 and TRBJ1-1): EPEVTQTPSHQVTQMGQEVILRCVPISNHLYFYWYRQILGQKVEFLVSFYNNEISEKSEIFDDQFSVERPDGSNFTLKIRSTKLEDSAMYFCASSEHGQENTEAFFGQGTRLTVV.